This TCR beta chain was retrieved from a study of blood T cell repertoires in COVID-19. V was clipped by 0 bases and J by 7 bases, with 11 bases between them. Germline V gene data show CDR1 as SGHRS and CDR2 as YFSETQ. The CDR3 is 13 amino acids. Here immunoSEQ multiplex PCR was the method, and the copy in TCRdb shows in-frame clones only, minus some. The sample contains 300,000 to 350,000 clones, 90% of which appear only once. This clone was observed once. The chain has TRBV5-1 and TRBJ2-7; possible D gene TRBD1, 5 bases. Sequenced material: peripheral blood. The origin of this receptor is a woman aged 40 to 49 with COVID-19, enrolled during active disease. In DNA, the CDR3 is TGCGCCAGCAGCTTGGAGGCAGACAGAGAGCAGTACTTC. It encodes CASSLEADREQYF.